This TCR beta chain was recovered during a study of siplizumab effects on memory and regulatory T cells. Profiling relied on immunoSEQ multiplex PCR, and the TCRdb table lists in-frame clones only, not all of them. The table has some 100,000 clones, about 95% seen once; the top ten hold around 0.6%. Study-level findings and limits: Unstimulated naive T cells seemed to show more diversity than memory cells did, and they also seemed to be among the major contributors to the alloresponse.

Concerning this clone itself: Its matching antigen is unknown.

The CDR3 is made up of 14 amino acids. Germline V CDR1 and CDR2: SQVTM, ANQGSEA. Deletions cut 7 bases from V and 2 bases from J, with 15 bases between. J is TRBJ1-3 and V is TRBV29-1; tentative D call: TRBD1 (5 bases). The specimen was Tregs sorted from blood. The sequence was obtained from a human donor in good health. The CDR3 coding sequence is TGCAGCGCCCACGGGACCCTGACTGGAAACACCATATATTTT. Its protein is CSAHGTLTGNTIYF.